The 26 T cell receptor beta chains in this list originate from one sample, sequenced in a study of T cells in Graves' hyperthyroidism and ophthalmopathy. The CDR3 regions of TCR beta were amplified from RNA transcripts. The HTBI primer set served for first-round RT-PCR of the TCR CDR3. TCRdb redid the calling of the multiplex PCR reads with MiXCR, one entry per CDR3 protein. This sample has just over 550,000 distinct CDR3 sequences, with 46% found just once. The sample consisted of peripheral blood or thyroid tissue (not recorded which). The receptors stem from a woman younger than 35 with Graves' hyperthyroidism.

The V and J genes are TRBV11-2 and TRBJ2-5; no clear D gene. Germline-derived CDR1 and CDR2 are SGHAT and FQNNGV. The CDR3 is made up of 13 amino acids. Between the trimmed V and J ends, which lost 10 bases and 5 bases, there was a span of 17 bases. The chain's CDR3 is CAISATGRETQYF. In DNA form, the CDR3 reads TGTGCCATCAGTGCGACCGGGCGGGAGACCCAGTACTTC.

The chain combines TRBV29-1 with TRBJ1-2, with 10 bases identical to TRBD1. This CDR3 has 12 amino acids. Trimming took 8 bases from V and 7 from J; bases not matched to a gene: 7. CDR1 and CDR2 (germline): SQVTM, ANQGSEA. The CDR3 spells CSPDRGLGGYTF. The CDR3 DNA reads TGCAGCCCTGACAGGGGGCTCGGTGGCTACACCTTC.

In this sample, this clonotype turned up many times. This rearrangement joins TRBV7-9 to TRBJ1-2, with D unresolved. Germline V gives CDR1 SEHNR, CDR2 FQNEAQ (reference sequence). The CDR3 contains 12 residues. The V and J ends lost 1 base and 8 bases respectively, with 8 bases between them. CDR3 loop: CASSLDRGGYTF. CDR3 in DNA: TGTGCCAGCAGCTTAGATCGGGGAGGCTACACCTTC. Full variable domain (rest looked up from reference TRBV7-9 and TRBJ1-2): DTGVSQNPRHKITKRGQNVTFRCDPISEHNRLYWYRQTLGQGPEFLTYFQNEAQLEKSRLLSDRFSAERPKGSFSTLEIQRTEQGDSAMYLCASSLDRGGYTFGSGTRLTVV.

This clonotype occurred a few times. The rearrangement links TRBV20-1 to TRBJ1-4; D possibly corresponds to TRBD1 (5 bases). Looked up from germline, CDR1 is DFQATT and CDR2 is SNEGSKA (reference sequence). The CDR3 consists of 15 residues. Between the trimmed V and J ends, which lost 3 bases and 7 bases, there was a span of 18 bases. The CDR3 spells CSARHGTSRGEKLFF. The CDR3 region has the DNA TGCAGTGCTAGGCACGGGACGTCTCGGGGTGAAAAACTGTTTTTT.

This clonotype was seen repeatedly, ten times or more. V gene TRBV24-1 combines with J gene TRBJ1-5, with TRBD1 identical over 10 bases. Germline V lookup: CDR1 KGHDR, CDR2 SFDVKD. Unmatched junction bases numbered 1, after V lost 9 bases and J lost 0 bases. The CDR3 is 14 amino acids. CDR3 nucleotide sequence: TGTGCCACCCGGGACAGGGGTAGCAATCAGCCCCAGCATTTT. It specifies CATRDRGSNQPQHF.

This clonotype was seen only a few times. The chain is built from TRBV7-2 and TRBJ1-2, with a weak D call TRBD1 (5 bases). From germline, CDR1 is SGHTA and CDR2 FQGNSA. With 1 base removed from V and 1 base from J, the gap between germline ends came to 10 bases. CDR3 size: 15 residues. In DNA, the CDR3 is TGTGCCAGCAGCTTAGGACAGTCCATTAACTATGGCTACACCTTC. It translates to CASSLGQSINYGYTF. The whole variable domain, filled in from reference TRBV7-2 and TRBJ1-2, reads GAGVSQSPSNKVTEKGKDVELRCDPISGHTALYWYRQSLGQGLEFLIYFQGNSAPDKSGLPSDRFSAERTGGSVSTLTIQRTQQEDSAVYLCASSLGQSINYGYTFGSGTRLTVV.

The count of this clonotype is one. A junction end diverges from the germline sequence, so it may reflect a read error. The rearrangement links TRBV7-3 to TRBJ1-2; D remains unclear. The CDR3 runs 14 residues. Per the germline V gene, CDR1 is SGHTA and CDR2 is FQGTGA. CDR3 coding DNA: TGCGCCAGCAGCCAAGAGGAGTATGGCTATGGCTACACCTTC. It encodes CASSQEEYGYGYTF.

The chain uses TRBV20-1 and TRBJ2-7; D is uncertain. V lost 4 bases and J 12 bases, leaving 10 bases between the germline ends. Germline V lookup: CDR1 DFQATT, CDR2 SNEGSKA (reference sequence). This CDR3 is 9 amino acids long. Here the CDR3 DNA reads TGCAGTGCTACCGCCGCGCGGTACTTC. This codes for CSATAARYF.

The chain combines TRBV9 with TRBJ2-3; TRBD2 agrees at 12 bases. CDR1 SGDLS and CDR2 YYNGEE come from the germline V gene. CDR3 length: 15 amino acids. The trim removed 0 bases at V and 6 bases at J, leaving 2 bases unmatched. CDR3 nucleotide sequence: TGTGCCAGCAGCGTAGGACTAGCGGGAGTGGATACGCAGTATTTT. This codes for CASSVGLAGVDTQYF.

This clonotype was seen a handful of times. This chain connects TRBV4-3 to TRBJ1-6; D is uncertain. The germline V gene has CDR1 LGHNA and CDR2 YSLEER. Between the trimmed V and J ends, which lost 0 bases and 10 bases, there was a span of 10 bases. This CDR3 has 14 residues. The CDR3 sequence is CASSQDLSFSPLHF. DNA of the CDR3: TGCGCCAGCAGCCAAGATCTATCGTTCTCACCCCTCCACTTT.

The rearrangement links TRBV20-1 to TRBJ1-1; 9 bases fit TRBD1. V trimming: 5 bases; J trimming: 4 bases; junction bases outside the gene matches: 5. From germline, CDR1 is DFQATT and CDR2 SNEGSKA (reference sequence). The CDR3 sequence is 13 residues long. DNA of the CDR3: TGCAGTGCTGGGGGACAGGGAAGCACTGAAGCTTTCTTT. Its translation is CSAGGQGSTEAFF.

V is TRBV25-1 and J is TRBJ1-2, with a tentative D call TRBD1 (5 bases). Deletions cut 4 bases from V and 2 bases from J, with 14 bases between. The CDR3 length is 15 residues. Per the germline V gene, CDR1 is MGHDK and CDR2 is SYGVNS. DNA of the CDR3: TGTGCCAGCAGTGCCTCCCCCGGGGGGAACTATGGCTACACCTTC. As protein: CASSASPGGNYGYTF.

The chain uses TRBV2 and TRBJ2-7, with 7 bases fitting TRBD1. The CDR3 sequence is 14 residues long. The germline CDR1 and CDR2 sequences are SNHLY and FYNNEI. V lost 5 bases, J lost 1 base, and 5 bases stayed unmatched. This CDR3 is CASSPTGVSYEQYF. CDR3 bases: TGTGCCAGCAGTCCTACAGGGGTGTCCTACGAGCAGTACTTC.

This clonotype was recorded at least ten times. The gene calls are TRBV15 and TRBJ1-2; D is undetermined. The CDR3 is made up of 13 amino acids. CDR1 LNHNV and CDR2 YYDKDF come from the germline V gene (reference sequence). V shed 0 bases and J shed 2 bases, with 4 bases lying between them. CDR3 residues: CATSRDRNYGYTF. In DNA form, the CDR3 reads TGTGCCACCAGCAGAGACAGGAACTATGGCTACACCTTC.

V is TRBV2 and J is TRBJ1-4; TRBD1 matches at 11 bases. CDR1 and CDR2 from the germline V gene are SNHLY and FYNNEI. This CDR3 spans 14 amino acids. V lost 6 bases and J lost 8; bases outside the gene matches: 5. This chain's CDR3 is CASRYGQGAEKLFF. The CDR3 DNA reads TGTGCCAGCAGATACGGACAGGGGGCGGAAAAACTGTTTTTT.

The gene calls are TRBV25-1 and TRBJ1-1; TRBD1 aligns across 7 bases. The germline V gene encodes CDR1 MGHDK and CDR2 SYGVNS. The CDR3 is 13 residues long. The junction had 8 bases not matched to a gene; V was cut back by 8 bases and J by 5 bases. The CDR3 protein is CASPTTGRTEAFF. The DNA of the CDR3 is TGTGCCAGCCCGACGACAGGGAGGACTGAAGCTTTCTTT.

The sample holds a few counts of this clonotype. The J gene is TRBJ2-5, the V gene TRBV24-1, with D perhaps TRBD1 (5 bases). V was clipped by 3 bases and J by 4 bases, with 11 bases between them. This CDR3 region has 14 residues. Germline V gene sequence: CDR1 KGHDR, CDR2 SFDVKD. CDR3 coding DNA: TGTGCCACCAGTGATATAAATAGGGGAGAGACCCAGTACTTC. Its protein product is CATSDINRGETQYF.

This clonotype was detected only a few times. The gene calls are TRBV7-9 and TRBJ2-5, with 9 bases matching TRBD2. The germline V gene encodes CDR1 SEHNR and CDR2 FQNEAQ (reference sequence). This CDR3 is 16 amino acids long. Trimming removed 5 bases from V and 2 bases from J; junction bases left unmatched: 9. The CDR3 DNA follows: TGTGCCAGCAGCCCCATTGGACTAGCGAATCAAGAGACCCAGTACTTC. The encoded protein is CASSPIGLANQETQYF. The full variable domain, completed using reference TRBV7-9 and TRBJ2-5, is DTGVSQNPRHKITKRGQNVTFRCDPISEHNRLYWYRQTLGQGPEFLTYFQNEAQLEKSRLLSDRFSAERPKGSFSTLEIQRTEQGDSAMYLCASSPIGLANQETQYFGPGTRLLVL.

Comments on this clonotype: Just one base apart from a much larger clone, this may be a read error. The gene calls are TRBV15 and TRBJ1-2; no reliable D call. CDR3 size: 14 residues. CDR1 and CDR2 from the germline V gene are LNHNV and YYDKDF (reference sequence). V was trimmed by 0 bases and J by 8 bases, leaving 13 bases between them. In nucleotides, the CDR3 is TGTGCCACCAGCAGAGATCTGGGAATGGAGGGCTACACCTTC. This translates into CATSRDLGMEGYTF.

The CDR3 DNA is TGTGCCAGCAGTTTTGGCGGGTTACAAGAGACCCAGTACTTC. Translating it yields CASSFGGLQETQYF. This chain links TRBV27 with TRBJ2-5; D might be TRBD2 (5 bases). Germline CDR1 MNHEY, CDR2 SMNVEV (reference sequence). The CDR3 contains 14 residues. Trimming cost V 3 bases and J 2 bases, with 10 bases left between them.

This clonotype was recorded many times. The V gene is TRBV7-9, the J gene TRBJ1-5; the D gene is possibly TRBD1 (6 bases). This CDR3 comprises 14 residues. Germline values: CDR1 SEHNR, CDR2 FQNEAQ (reference sequence). Between the trimmed V and J ends, which lost 5 bases and 2 bases, there was a span of 10 bases. CDR3 region: CASSPGAGNQPQHF. CDR3 DNA: TGTGCCAGCAGCCCGGGGGCCGGCAATCAGCCCCAGCATTTT.

This clonotype has just a few counts. The rearrangement links TRBV7-8 to TRBJ1-2; TRBD1 matches 10 bases. The J segment lost 7 bases and the V segment lost 5 bases, leaving 7 bases of the junction unmatched. The CDR3 is made up of 14 amino acids. CDR1 and CDR2 from the germline V gene are SGHVS and FQNEAQ. The CDR3 sequence: CASSPGQGLRGYTF. CDR3 nucleotide sequence: TGTGCCAGCAGCCCGGGACAGGGGTTGCGTGGCTACACCTTC.

The chain is built from TRBV6-1 and TRBJ1-2; TRBD1 matches 8 bases. Germline trimming cut 6 bases from V and 4 bases from J; bases unmatched to any gene: 13. The CDR3 contains 16 residues. Germline-derived CDR1 and CDR2 are MNHNS and SASEGT. This CDR3 is CASSSAGTGGGYGYTF. CDR3 nucleotide sequence: TGTGCCAGCAGCTCCGCCGGGACAGGAGGGGGCTATGGCTACACCTTC.

As to this clonotype: The junction and the germline gene differ at one end; a read error may be behind it. This sequence joins TRBV10-3 and TRBJ2-7; 13 nucleotides align to TRBD2. CDR3 length: 15 amino acids. Germline CDR1 and CDR2: ENHRY and SYGVKD. CDR3 amino acids: CASSEGLAGEGEQYF. The CDR3, as DNA: TGTGCCAGCAGTGAAGGACTAGCGGGAGAGGGCGAGCAGTACTTC.

As DNA, the CDR3 is TGTGCCAGCAGTGACCCCCGGACAGGTGTCCCGAATGGCTACACCTTC. Translating gives CASSDPRTGVPNGYTF. J is TRBJ1-2 and V is TRBV25-1; 7 nucleotides line up with TRBD1. The V gene's germline CDR1 is MGHDK and CDR2 SYGVNS. The ends lost 3 bases at V and 6 bases at J; junction bases unmatched: 13. This CDR3 region has 16 residues.

This clonotype came up a few times. The chain joins TRBV19 to TRBJ1-2; TRBD1 matches 7 bases. V dropped 5 bases and J dropped 2; count of bases not matched to a gene: 5. The CDR3 sequence is 14 residues long. From germline, CDR1 is LNHDA and CDR2 SQIVND (reference sequence). The CDR3 sequence is CASSYRGENYGYTF. The CDR3 DNA reads TGTGCCAGTAGTTACAGGGGCGAAAACTATGGCTACACCTTC.